Below, 3 T cell receptor beta chains from the same sample are listed, as sequenced in a study of blood T cell repertoires in COVID-19. Libraries were prepared by immunoSEQ multiplex PCR; TCRdb keeps only in-frame clonotypes and omits some of them. The data hold around 140,000 clones, with approximately 88% observed a single time. Material for sequencing was peripheral blood. Receptor source: a human donor in a cohort sampled during active COVID-19.

This rearrangement joins TRBV5-1 to TRBJ2-5; TRBD2 might be the D (5 bases). CDR3 length: 13 residues. The V gene's germline CDR1 is SGHRS and CDR2 YFSETQ. With 0 bases removed from V and 10 bases from J, the gap between germline ends came to 13 bases. DNA for the CDR3: TGCGCCAGCAGCTTGGAAGACCCCGGGATCCAGTACTTC. Protein sequence: CASSLEDPGIQYF.

This rearrangement joins TRBV4-1 to TRBJ1-1; 8 nucleotides agree with TRBD1. The germline CDR1 and CDR2 sequences are MGHRA and YSYEKL. CDR3 length equals 15 residues. Trimming removed 1 base from V and 5 bases from J; junction bases left unmatched: 6. The CDR3, as DNA: TGCGCCAGCAGCCAAGGGACAGGGAGGATTACTGAAGCTTTCTTT. Translation gives CASSQGTGRITEAFF.

CDR3 loop: CAWSPLETQYF. CDR3 bases: TGTGCCTGGAGTCCCCTAGAGACCCAGTACTTC. The rearrangement uses TRBV30 and TRBJ2-5; no clear D gene. The ends were cut back, 2 bases at V and 4 bases at J, with 5 bases in the middle. This CDR3 has 11 amino acids. CDR1 and CDR2 from the germline V gene are GTSNPN and SVGIG (reference sequence).